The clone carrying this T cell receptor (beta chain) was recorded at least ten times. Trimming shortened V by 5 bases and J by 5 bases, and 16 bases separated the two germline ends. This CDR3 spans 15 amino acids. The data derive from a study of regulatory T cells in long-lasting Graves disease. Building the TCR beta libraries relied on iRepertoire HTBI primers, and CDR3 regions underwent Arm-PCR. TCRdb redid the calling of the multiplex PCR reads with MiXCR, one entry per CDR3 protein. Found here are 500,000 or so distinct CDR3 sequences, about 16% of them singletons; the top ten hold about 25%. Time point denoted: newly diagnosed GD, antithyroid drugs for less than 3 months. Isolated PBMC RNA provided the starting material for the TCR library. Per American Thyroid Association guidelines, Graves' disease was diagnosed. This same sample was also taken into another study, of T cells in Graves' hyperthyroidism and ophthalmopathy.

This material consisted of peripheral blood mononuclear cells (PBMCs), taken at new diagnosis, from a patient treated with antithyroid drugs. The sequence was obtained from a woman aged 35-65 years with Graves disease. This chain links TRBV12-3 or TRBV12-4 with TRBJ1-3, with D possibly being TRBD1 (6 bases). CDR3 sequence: CASSLTGKIRNTIYF. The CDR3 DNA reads TGTGCCAGCAGTCTTACAGGGAAAATTAGAAACACCATATATTTT.